This TCR beta chain was obtained from a study of CXCR3-negative and CXCR3-positive naive CD8 T cells. Identification of naive CD8+ T cells rested on CD45RO-CCR7+CD27+CD95- status. Study-level points and caveats: The study found comparably high diversity in both naive subsets and much lower diversity in memory CD8+ cells.

The method, 5' RACE with UMI labels, was used to prepare the TRB cDNA libraries. TCRdb processed the 5' RACE reads again and assigns one entry to each CDR3 protein, with no DNA. This sample contains about 130,000 distinct CDR3 sequences. Worth noting for this clonotype: Its target is not known.

Per germline, CDR1 SQVTM and CDR2 ANQGSEA. The CDR3 length is 13 residues. The chain carries TRBV29-1 and TRBJ1-1. Sequencing was done on a sample of naive CXCR3- CD8+ T cells from blood. Subset specified: CD45RO-CCR7+CD27+CD95- naive CD8+ T cells lacking CXCR3 (TNR3-). The TCR was taken from a human donor in good health. Some clones in this sample may be carry-over from other donors' samples. CDR3 in amino acids: CSVVVKGNTEAFF. The whole variable domain, filled in from reference TRBV29-1 and TRBJ1-1, reads SAVISQKPSRDICQRGTSLTIQCQVDSQVTMMFWYRQQPGQSLTLIATANQGSEATYESGFVIDKFPISRPNLTFSTLTVSNMSPEDSSIYLCSVVVKGNTEAFFGQGTRLTVV.